Listed below are T cell receptor beta chains from one sample, sequenced in a study of human T cells and chemical hapten exposure. One entry per CDR3 protein results from TCRdb running MiXCR on the RACE reads. There are some 49,000 distinct CDR3 sequences in the sample; 9.5% to 10% occur only once, and 8.5% to 10% lies in the top ten. The input for sequencing was whole blood, taken in connection with sensitization to the hapten diphenylcyclopropenone (DPC). The source is a woman in her 30s with alopecia areata. Some clones in this sample may be carry-over from other donors' samples. CDR3s include the opening cysteine and the closing phenylalanine or tryptophan.

CDR3 length	V gene	J gene	CDR3 protein
15	TRBV5-6	TRBJ1-1	CASSPNTRPNTEAFF
15	TRBV15	TRBJ2-3	CATSRAGGAADTQYF
13	TRBV6-5	TRBJ1-6	CATSGIIYSPLHF
16	TRBV13	TRBJ1-1	CASSLGRGQLNTEAFF
15	TRBV12-3/TRBV12-4	TRBJ1-5	CASTLGQGGNQPQHF
16	TRBV7-2	TRBJ2-7	CASSLEGASGTYEQYF
16	TRBV3-1	TRBJ1-4	CASSRNNGQTNEKLFF
16	TRBV18	TRBJ1-5	CASSLYDSNSNQPQHF
14	TRBV30	TRBJ2-2	CAWNRGRNTGELFF
18	TRBV7-2	TRBJ2-3	CASSLWGFLAGAADTQYF
16	TRBV4-1	TRBJ2-1	CASSQGGGDRYNEQFF
15	TRBV7-2	TRBJ1-1	CASSPSAAANTEAFF
14	TRBV7-6	TRBJ1-3	CASSLQGSGNTIYF
15	TRBV27	TRBJ2-7	CASRVRGLVPYEQYF
14	TRBV5-6	TRBJ2-3	CASSLDGGADTQYF
14	TRBV29-1	TRBJ2-1	CSAMDTGAYNEQFF
14	TRBV3-1	TRBJ1-1	CASSQVGSSDEAFF
15	TRBV30	TRBJ2-6	CAWTGMGSGANVLTF
16	TRBV5-1	TRBJ1-6	CASSFFSDSYNSPLHF
15	TRBV4-1	TRBJ1-1	CASSPSGVWNTEAFF
14	TRBV7-7	TRBJ2-3	CASSLTPNTDTQYF
16	TRBV28	TRBJ1-4	CASSSQGWGASTTTFF
14	TRBV6-6	TRBJ2-7	CASSFLAGGGEQYF
13	TRBV7-9	TRBJ1-1	CASSLGLGSEAFF
14	TRBV4-1	TRBJ1-2	CASSQVAENYGYTF
12	TRBV2	TRBJ1-2	CASKEGLYGYNF
12	TRBV5-1	TRBJ2-5	CASILPSETQYF
12	TRBV7-2	TRBJ1-5	CASSETNQPQHF
13	TRBV15	TRBJ2-7	CATSGQLDYEQYF
16	TRBV12-3/TRBV12-4	TRBJ2-3	CASSVASGGGTDTQYF
15	TRBV6-2/TRBV6-3	TRBJ2-1	CASSSHGGGNNEQFF
15	TRBV2	TRBJ2-5	CASSDLAAAQETQYF
13	TRBV6-5	TRBJ2-3	CASSPGQPDTQYF
16	TRBV18	TRBJ1-1	CASSPGTGSFGTEAFF
15	TRBV7-9	TRBJ2-1	CASSLGPLTGSEQFF
13	TRBV7-9	TRBJ1-5	CASSSEENQPQHF
12	TRBV15	TRBJ2-3	CATSTSTDTQYF
12	TRBV28	TRBJ1-1	CASKVFNTEAFF
16	TRBV19	TRBJ2-1	CASSTLAGASYNEQFF
15	TRBV20-1	TRBJ2-7	CSAPTPSGGSYEQYF
15	TRBV6-4	TRBJ2-3	CASSRTSGGTDTQYF
16	TRBV7-2	TRBJ1-1	CASSLGQIGANTEAFF
15	TRBV7-9	TRBJ2-5	CASSPGTVPEETQYF
12	TRBV27	TRBJ2-2	CASSWGTGELFF
15	TRBV18	TRBJ1-6	CASSGDRGLLSPLHF
14	TRBV4-3	TRBJ1-2	CASSHEQGVVGYTF
14	TRBV27	TRBJ2-3	CASSLYPGGDTQYF
13	TRBV20-1	TRBJ1-1	CSARSAVNTEAFF
14	TRBV6-6	TRBJ1-4	CAGSPGGFNEKLFF
14	TRBV4-1	TRBJ2-7	CASSQDPAYYEQYF
13	TRBV29-1	TRBJ1-1	CSVVRDMDTEAFF
16	TRBV7-2	TRBJ2-5	CASSLRSGGFQETQYF
11	TRBV30	TRBJ2-7	CAWSGQAEQYF
13	TRBV4-1	TRBJ1-4	CASSGTGGEKLFF
12	TRBV7-2	TRBJ1-5	CASSSVNQPQHF
15	TRBV6-1	TRBJ2-5	CASSERQGRGETQYF
17	TRBV4-2	TRBJ2-1	CASSHKPVSGGASEQFF
16	TRBV7-2	TRBJ2-1	CASSFGVAGGNNEQFF